This T cell receptor (beta chain) was found in a study of T-cell memory formation after mild COVID-19. Study-level results: For second-wave clones that peaked at day 37, SARS-CoV-2 specificity went unverified. Contracting CD4+ clones sat mainly in CM and EM; CD8+ in EMRA.

Each CDR3 protein is one row after TCRdb ran MiXCR on the 5' RACE reads. The sample holds 450,000 to 700,000 distinct CDR3 sequences, approximately 19% seen once. A remark on this clonotype: Its antigen is unidentified.

The CDR3 is made up of 17 amino acids. Trimming left V 0 bases short and J 5 bases short, with 17 bases between. Germline V CDR1 and CDR2: MNHEY, SVGAGI. The clonotype originates from an adult woman who had mild COVID-19 (a few samples of this study predate the infection). Cell type and time point are not known. The sequencing sample was made of PBMCs or a T cell subset sorted from them (not recorded which). The chain joins TRBV6-5 to TRBJ2-1, with D perhaps matching TRBD2 (7 bases). The CDR3 DNA reads as TGTGCCAGCAGTTACTCGGGGAGGGGGGTGCCTGACAATGAGCAGTTCTTC. As protein: CASSYSGRGVPDNEQFF.